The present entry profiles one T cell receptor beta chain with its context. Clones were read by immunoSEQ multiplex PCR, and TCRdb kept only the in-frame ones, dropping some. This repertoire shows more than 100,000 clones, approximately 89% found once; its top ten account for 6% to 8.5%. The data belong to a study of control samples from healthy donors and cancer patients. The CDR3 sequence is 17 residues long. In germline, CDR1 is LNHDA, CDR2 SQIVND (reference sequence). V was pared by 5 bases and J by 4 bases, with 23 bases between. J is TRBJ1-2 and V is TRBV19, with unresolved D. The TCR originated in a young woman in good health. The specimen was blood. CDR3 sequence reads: CASSLPTPTRVGYGYTF. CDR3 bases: TGTGCCAGTAGTCTCCCGACACCAACAAGGGTTGGCTATGGCTACACCTTC.